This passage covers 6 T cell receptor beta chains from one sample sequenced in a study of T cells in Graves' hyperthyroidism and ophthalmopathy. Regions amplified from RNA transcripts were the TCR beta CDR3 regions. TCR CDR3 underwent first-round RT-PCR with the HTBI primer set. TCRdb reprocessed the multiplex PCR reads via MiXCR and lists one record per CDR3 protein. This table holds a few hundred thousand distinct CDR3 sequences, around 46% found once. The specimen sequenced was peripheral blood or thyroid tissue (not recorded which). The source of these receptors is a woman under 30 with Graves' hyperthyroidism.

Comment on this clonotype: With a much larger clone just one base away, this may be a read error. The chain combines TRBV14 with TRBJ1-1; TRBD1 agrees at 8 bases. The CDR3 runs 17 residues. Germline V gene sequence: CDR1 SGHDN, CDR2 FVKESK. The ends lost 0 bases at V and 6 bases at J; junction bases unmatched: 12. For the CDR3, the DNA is TGTGCCAGCAGCCAAGAGGGACAGGCCTACGGGGACGCTGAAGCTTTCTTT. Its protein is CASSQEGQAYGDAEAFF. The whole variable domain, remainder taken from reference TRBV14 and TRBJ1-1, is EAGVTQFPSHSVIEKGQTVTLRCDPISGHDNLYWYRRVMGKEIKFLLHFVKESKQDESGMPNNRFLAERTGGTYSTLKVQPAELEDSGVYFCASSQEGQAYGDAEAFFGQGTRLTVV.

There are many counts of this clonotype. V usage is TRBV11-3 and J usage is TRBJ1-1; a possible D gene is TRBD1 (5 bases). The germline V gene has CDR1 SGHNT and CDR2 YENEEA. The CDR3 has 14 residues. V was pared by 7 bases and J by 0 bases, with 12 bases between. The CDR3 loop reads CASTPGRMNTEAFF. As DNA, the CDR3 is TGTGCCAGCACCCCGGGACGAATGAACACTGAAGCTTTCTTT.

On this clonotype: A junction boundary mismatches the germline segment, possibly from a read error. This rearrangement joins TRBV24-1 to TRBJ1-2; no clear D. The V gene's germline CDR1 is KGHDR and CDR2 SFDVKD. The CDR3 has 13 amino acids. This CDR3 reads CATSDFYADGCTF. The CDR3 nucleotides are TGTGCTACCAGTGATTTCTACGCGGATGGCTGCACCTTC.

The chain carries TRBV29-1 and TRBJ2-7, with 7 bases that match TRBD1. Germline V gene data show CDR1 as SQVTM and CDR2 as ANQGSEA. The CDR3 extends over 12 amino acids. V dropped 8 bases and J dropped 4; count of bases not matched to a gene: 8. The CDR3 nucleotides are TGCAGCTGCCGGGACAGAAGATACGAGCAGTACTTC. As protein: CSCRDRRYEQYF.

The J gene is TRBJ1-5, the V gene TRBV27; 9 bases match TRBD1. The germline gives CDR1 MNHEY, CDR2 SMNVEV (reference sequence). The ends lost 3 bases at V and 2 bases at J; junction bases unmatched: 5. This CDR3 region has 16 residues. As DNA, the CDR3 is TGTGCCAGCAGTTTCGGGGACAGGGTCGGCAATCAGCCCCAGCATTTT. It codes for CASSFGDRVGNQPQHF.

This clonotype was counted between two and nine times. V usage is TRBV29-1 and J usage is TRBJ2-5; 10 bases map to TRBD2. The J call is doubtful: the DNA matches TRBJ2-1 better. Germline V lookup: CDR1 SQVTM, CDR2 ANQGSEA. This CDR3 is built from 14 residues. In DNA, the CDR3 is TGCAGCCTCCGACCTAGCGGGAGCTCTCCTGAGCAGTTCTTC. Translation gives CSLRPSGSSPEQFF.